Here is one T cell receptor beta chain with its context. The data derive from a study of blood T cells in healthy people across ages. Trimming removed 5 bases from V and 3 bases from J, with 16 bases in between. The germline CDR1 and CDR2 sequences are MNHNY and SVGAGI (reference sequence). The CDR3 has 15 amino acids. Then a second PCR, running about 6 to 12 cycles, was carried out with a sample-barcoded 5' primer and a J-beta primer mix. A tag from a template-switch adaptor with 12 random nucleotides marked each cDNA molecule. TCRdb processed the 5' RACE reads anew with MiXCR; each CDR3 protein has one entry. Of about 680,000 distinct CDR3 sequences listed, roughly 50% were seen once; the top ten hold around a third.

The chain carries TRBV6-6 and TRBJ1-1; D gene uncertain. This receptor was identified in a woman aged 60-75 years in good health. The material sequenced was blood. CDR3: CASSKGRIVDTEAFF. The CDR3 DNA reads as TGTGCCAGCAGTAAGGGCCGAATTGTAGACACTGAAGCTTTCTTT.